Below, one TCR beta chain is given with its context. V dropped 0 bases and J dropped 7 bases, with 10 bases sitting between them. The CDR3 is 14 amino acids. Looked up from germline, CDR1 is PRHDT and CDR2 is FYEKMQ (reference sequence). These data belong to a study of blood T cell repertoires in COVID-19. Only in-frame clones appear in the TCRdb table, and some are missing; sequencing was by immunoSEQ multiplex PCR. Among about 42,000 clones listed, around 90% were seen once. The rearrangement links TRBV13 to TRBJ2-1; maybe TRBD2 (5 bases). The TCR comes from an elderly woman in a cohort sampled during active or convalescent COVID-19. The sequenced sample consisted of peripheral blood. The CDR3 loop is CASSLGGIGNEQFF. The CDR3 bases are TGTGCCAGCAGCTTAGGCGGGATCGGAAATGAGCAGTTCTTC.